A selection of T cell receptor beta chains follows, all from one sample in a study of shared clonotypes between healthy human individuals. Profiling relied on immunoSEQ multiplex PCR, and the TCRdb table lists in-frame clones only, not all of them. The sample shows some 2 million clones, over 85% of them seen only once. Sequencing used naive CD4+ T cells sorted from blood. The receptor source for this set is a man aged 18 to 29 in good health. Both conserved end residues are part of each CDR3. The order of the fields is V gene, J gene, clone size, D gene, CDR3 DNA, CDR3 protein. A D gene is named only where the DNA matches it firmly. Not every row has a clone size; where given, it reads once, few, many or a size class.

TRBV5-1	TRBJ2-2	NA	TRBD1	TGCGCCAGCAGCATTACAGGGGACACCGGGGAGCTGTTTTTT	CASSITGDTGELFF
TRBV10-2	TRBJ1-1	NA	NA	TGCGCCAGCAGCGGACAGCTCATGAACACTGAAGCTTTCTTT	CASSGQLMNTEAFF
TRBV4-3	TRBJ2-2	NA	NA	TGCGCCAGCAGCCGAGACTACGCGAACACCGGGGAGCTGTTTTTT	CASSRDYANTGELFF
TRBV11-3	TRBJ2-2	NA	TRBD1	TGTGCCAGCAGCTTAGGCAGTTGGGGACAGGCCTCCCCCGGGGAGCTGTTTTTT	CASSLGSWGQASPGELFF
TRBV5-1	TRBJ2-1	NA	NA	TGCGCCAGCAGTCCACAAAACAATGAGCAGTTCTTC	CASSPQNNEQFF
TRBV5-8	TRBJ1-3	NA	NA	TGTGCCAGCAGCAGCGCGGGCAGGGTTGGAAACACCATATATTTT	CASSSAGRVGNTIYF
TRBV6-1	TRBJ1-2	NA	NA	TGTGCCAGCAGTGAAGCACCAGGAAACTATGGCTACACCTTC	CASSEAPGNYGYTF
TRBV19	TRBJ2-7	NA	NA	TGTGCCAGTAGTATATCGACCTCGAACTACGAGCAGTACTTC	CASSISTSNYEQYF
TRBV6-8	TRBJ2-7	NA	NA	TGTGCCAGCAGTTACTGGACGGATAAGAAACTAGGGCAGTACTTC	CASSYWTDKKLGQYF
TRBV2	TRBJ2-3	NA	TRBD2	TGTGCCAGCAGGAGCGGGAACACAGATACGCAGTATTTT	CASRSGNTDTQYF
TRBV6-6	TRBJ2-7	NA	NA	TGTGCCAGCAGTGCCTTGGAGCAGGGGTTCTACGAGCAGTACTTC	CASSALEQGFYEQYF
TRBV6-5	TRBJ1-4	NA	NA	TGTGCCAGCAGTCCAGGAAGGAAAAATGAAAAACTGTTTTTT	CASSPGRKNEKLFF
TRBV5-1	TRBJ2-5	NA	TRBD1	TGCGCCAGTCGGACAGGGAACAGGCAAGAGACCCAGTACTTC	CASRTGNRQETQYF
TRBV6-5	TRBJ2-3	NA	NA	TGTGCCAGCAGTTACTCCCCCTCTAGAGGGGCAGATACGCAGTATTTT	CASSYSPSRGADTQYF
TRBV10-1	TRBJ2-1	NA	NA	TGCGCCAGCAGTGAGGGACCCCTACGTCATGAGCAGTTCTTC	CASSEGPLRHEQFF
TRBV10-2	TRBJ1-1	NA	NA	TGCGCCAGCAGTGAAGGAACTGAAGCTTTCTTT	CASSEGTEAFF
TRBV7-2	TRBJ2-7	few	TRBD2	TGTGCCAGCAGCAACTGGGGAGCGGGGGGGAGCTCCTACGAGCAGTACTTC	CASSNWGAGGSSYEQYF
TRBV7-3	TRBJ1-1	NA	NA	TGTGCCAGCAGCTCGACCGGGACGGCGAACACTGAAGCTTTCTTT	CASSSTGTANTEAFF
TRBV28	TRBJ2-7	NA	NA	TGTGCCAGCCAGCCAGGCGGCTCCTACGAGCAGTACTTC	CASQPGGSYEQYF
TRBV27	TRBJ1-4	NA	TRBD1	TGTGCCAGCAGTCCGACAGGGTGGGCTAATGAAAAACTGTTTTTT	CASSPTGWANEKLFF
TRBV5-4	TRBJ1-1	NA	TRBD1	TGTGCCAGCAGCTCGGGACAGGAGAACACTGAAGCTTTCTTT	CASSSGQENTEAFF
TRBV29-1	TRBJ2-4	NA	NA	TGCAGCGTTGAGAAGGGAACCAAAAACATTCAGTACTTC	CSVEKGTKNIQYF
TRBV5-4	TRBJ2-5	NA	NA	TGTGCCAGCAGCCCCTCCTGGGGCTTTGAAGAGACCCAGTACTTC	CASSPSWGFEETQYF
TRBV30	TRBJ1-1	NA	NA	TGTGCCTGGAGGAGATCCCTGCGGCTGAACACTGAAGCTTTCTTT	CAWRRSLRLNTEAFF
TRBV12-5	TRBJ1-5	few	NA	TGTGCTAGTGGTCCCGGCGGGATCAATCAGCCCCAGCATTTT	CASGPGGINQPQHF
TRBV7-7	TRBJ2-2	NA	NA	TGTGCTAGCAGCCTAACCCAGATGTCCGGGGAGCTGTTTTTT	CASSLTQMSGELFF
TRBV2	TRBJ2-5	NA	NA	TGTGCCAGCAGTGTTGGGGGGCAAGAGACCCAGTACTTC	CASSVGGQETQYF